This TCR beta chain appears in the sequencing data of a study of T cell repertoires in cytomegalovirus infection. About this clonotype itself: No antigen is known for it. A much larger clone sits a single nucleotide away, making a read error possible.

Germline V gene lookup returns CDR1 SEHNR and CDR2 FQNEAQ (reference sequence). The CDR3 runs 11 residues. V dropped 3 bases and J dropped 14 bases, with 13 bases sitting between them. TCRdb reprocessed the reads via MiXCR and lists one record per CDR3 protein. The profile shows nearly 450,000 distinct CDR3 sequences, under 40% of them singletons. Study-level findings and limits: Cumulative frequency (of public TCR beta family members) identified carriers of CMV plus the relevant HLA.

The sample consisted of PBMCs. The chain is built from TRBV7-9 and TRBJ1-2; D is possibly TRBD1 (5 bases). The receptor was derived from a human donor in good health (CMV status not recorded). Some clones in this sample may be carry-over from other donors' samples. CDR3 DNA sequence: TGTGCCAGCAGCTTGGCCGGGACTCCAACCTTC. Translation gives CASSLAGTPTF.